The 16 T cell receptor beta chains below were found in one sample sequenced in a study of cytotoxic CD8 clonotypes in ibrutinib-treated CLL. Sequencing used immunoSEQ multiplex PCR; TCRdb keeps in-frame clones, though not all of them. Here the sample spans tens of thousands of clones, around 55% being singletons. Sequencing used PBMCs, obtained after 24 months of ibrutinib treatment. The receptor set was obtained from a human donor with chronic lymphocytic leukemia.

CDR3 in amino acids: CSVRVGAGSTYEQYF. The CDR3 nucleotides read TGCAGCGTTCGGGTAGGGGCCGGATCCACCTACGAGCAGTACTTC. The V call is TRBV29-1, the J call TRBJ2-7; weak D call: TRBD1 (5 bases). The CDR3 sequence is 15 residues long. Germline V gene sequence: CDR1 SQVTM, CDR2 ANQGSEA. V lost 5 bases and J lost 2, with 19 bases in between.

This clone was detected only a few times. The chain is built from TRBV5-1 and TRBJ2-2; D remains unclear. The CDR3 spans 14 residues. The V and J ends lost 0 bases and 3 bases respectively, with 6 bases between them. Germline V gene lookup returns CDR1 SGHRS and CDR2 YFSETQ. In DNA form, the CDR3 reads TGCGCCAGCAGCTTGGGAGTTTACACCGGGGAGCTGTTTTTT. Amino acid sequence: CASSLGVYTGELFF.

The V gene is TRBV10-3, the J gene TRBJ2-7; TRBD2 agrees at 13 bases. The V and J ends lost 4 bases and 3 bases, in that order; junction bases with no gene match: 9. This CDR3 spans 17 amino acids. The germline CDR1 and CDR2 sequences are ENHRY and SYGVKD. The CDR3 DNA sequence: TGTGCCATCAGTGGAAGACTAGCGGGAGGAAATGACTACGAGCAGTACTTC. It translates to CAISGRLAGGNDYEQYF.

This clone is a singleton in its sample. This rearrangement joins TRBV29-1 to TRBJ1-1; no clear D gene. From germline, CDR1 is SQVTM and CDR2 ANQGSEA. V was cut by 7 bases and J by 1 base, with 13 bases left in between. The CDR3 runs to 13 residues. CDR3: CSASLGRNTEAFF. In nucleotides, the CDR3 is TGCAGCGCATCGCTTGGACGGAACACTGAAGCTTTCTTT. The full variable domain, completed using reference TRBV29-1 and TRBJ1-1, is SAVISQKPSRDICQRGTSLTIQCQVDSQVTMMFWYRQQPGQSLTLIATANQGSEATYESGFVIDKFPISRPNLTFSTLTVSNMSPEDSSIYLCSASLGRNTEAFFGQGTRLTVV.

This clone was picked up many times. The rearrangement links TRBV4-2 to TRBJ1-2; D remains unclear. V was pared by 2 bases and J by 4 bases, with 14 bases between. This CDR3 has 15 amino acids. CDR1 LGHNA and CDR2 YNFKEQ come from the germline V gene. CDR3 in DNA: TGTGCCAGCAGCCAAAGACCGGGTTCAACCTATGGCTACACCTTC. Translation gives CASSQRPGSTYGYTF.

This clone came up a few times. The rearrangement uses TRBV9 and TRBJ2-7; 7 bases align to TRBD2. Losses at the gene ends were 4 bases for V and 6 bases for J; bases not matched to a gene: 13. Germline lookup yields CDR1 SGDLS and CDR2 YYNGEE. The CDR3 runs 15 residues. CDR3: CASSPLARDYSEQYF. CDR3 in DNA: TGTGCCAGCAGCCCCCTCGCCAGGGACTATTCCGAGCAGTACTTC.

The chain couples TRBV11-2 to TRBJ2-5; maybe TRBD1 (5 bases). This CDR3 has 12 amino acids. Deletions cut 5 bases from V and 7 bases from J, with 11 bases between. CDR1 and CDR2 (germline): SGHAT, FQNNGV. The CDR3 is CASSPRGATQYF. The CDR3 nucleotides are TGTGCCAGCAGCCCAAGGGGTGCGACCCAGTACTTC.

For this clone: Mismatch with germline at one junction end may stem from a read error. This sequence joins TRBV28 and TRBJ2-7; D possibly corresponds to TRBD2 (6 bases). Looked up from germline, CDR1 is MDHEN and CDR2 is SYDVKM. The CDR3 sequence is 12 residues long. The CDR3 sequence is CASSPPSRGLFF. In DNA, the CDR3 is TGTGCCAGCAGTCCACCTAGTAGGGGACTCTTCTTC.

This chain joins TRBV29-1 and TRBJ2-1, with 14 bases aligning to TRBD2. This CDR3 contains 14 residues. V lost 7 bases to trimming and J lost 6 bases; unmatched junction nucleotides: 5. Germline V gives CDR1 SQVTM, CDR2 ANQGSEA. The CDR3, as DNA: TGCAGCGCCGGGACTAGCGGGGGACGCAATGAGCAGTTCTTC. Translated: CSAGTSGGRNEQFF.

V usage is TRBV19 and J usage is TRBJ2-1, with D possibly TRBD1 on 5 matching bases. Germline V gene data show CDR1 as LNHDA and CDR2 as SQIVND (reference sequence). The CDR3 contains 14 residues. Trimming left V 0 bases short and J 9 bases short, with 12 bases between. The CDR3 nucleotides read TGTGCCAGTAGTATAGAAGTACAGGCGAGTGAGCAGTTCTTC. Translation gives CASSIEVQASEQFF.

The V gene is TRBV27, the J gene TRBJ2-2; D is undetermined. CDR3 length equals 12 residues. The V end lost 4 bases, the J end lost 6 bases, and 6 bases lay between the germline ends. In germline, CDR1 is MNHEY, CDR2 SMNVEV (reference sequence). This CDR3 is CASSSNAGELFF. CDR3 in DNA: TGTGCCAGCAGTTCCAATGCCGGGGAGCTGTTTTTT.

CDR3 protein: CASRSHGGAGNEQFF. Written as DNA, the CDR3 is TGTGCCAGCAGGTCACACGGCGGGGCGGGGAATGAGCAGTTCTTC. The chain carries TRBV27 and TRBJ2-1; possible D gene TRBD2, 6 bases. The CDR3 runs to 15 residues. Trimming shortened V by 6 bases and J by 7 bases, and 19 bases separated the two germline ends. Germline V gene sequence: CDR1 MNHEY, CDR2 SMNVEV (reference sequence).

The chain has TRBV7-9 and TRBJ2-3; D remains unclear. This CDR3 region has 11 residues. Trimming took off 3 bases at V and 6 bases at J, with 4 bases between the two ends. In germline, CDR1 is SEHNR, CDR2 FQNEAQ (reference sequence). CDR3 sequence reads: CASSLADTQYF. CDR3 bases: TGTGCCAGCAGCTTGGCTGATACGCAGTATTTT.

The genes are TRBV27 and TRBJ2-5, with 7 positions matching TRBD2. There are 12 residues in the CDR3. Trimming removed 2 bases from V and 7 bases from J; junction bases left unmatched: 1. Germline CDR1 MNHEY, CDR2 SMNVEV (reference sequence). The CDR3: CASSLGGGTQYF. The CDR3 bases are TGTGCCAGCAGTTTAGGCGGGGGGACCCAGTACTTC.

This clone was found many times. The J gene is TRBJ2-1, the V gene TRBV5-1, with D tentatively TRBD1 (5 bases). The CDR3 has 15 residues. V lost 4 bases and J 7 bases, leaving 18 bases between the germline ends. In germline, CDR1 is SGHRS, CDR2 YFSETQ. This CDR3 reads CASSITGQGTNEQFF. The CDR3, as DNA: TGCGCCAGCAGCATAACAGGTCAGGGAACAAATGAGCAGTTCTTC. The full variable domain, rest sourced from reference TRBV5-1 and TRBJ2-1, is KAGVTQTPRYLIKTRGQQVTLSCSPISGHRSVSWYQQTPGQGLQFLFEYFSETQRNKGNFPGRFSGRQFSNSRSEMNVSTLELGDSALYLCASSITGQGTNEQFFGPGTRLTVL.

This clone was observed a few times. The chain is built from TRBV19 and TRBJ2-2; no reliable D call. V was cut by 2 bases and J by 0 bases, with 4 bases left in between. The V gene's germline CDR1 is LNHDA and CDR2 SQIVND (reference sequence). The CDR3 extends over 14 amino acids. CDR3 region: CASSISANTGELFF. The CDR3 coding sequence is TGTGCCAGTAGTATATCAGCGAACACCGGGGAGCTGTTTTTT.